The source of this TCR beta chain is a study of blood T cell repertoires in COVID-19. The table came from immunoSEQ multiplex PCR; TCRdb's copy has only in-frame clones and leaves some out. Altogether some 270,000 clones are present, 70% to 90% being singletons, with the ten largest covering 8% to 13%. Germline V gene sequence: CDR1 LNHDA, CDR2 SQIVND (reference sequence). The CDR3 consists of 15 residues. With 0 bases removed from V and 2 bases from J, the gap between germline ends came to 9 bases. This clone was observed a single time. The V gene is TRBV19, the J gene TRBJ2-3; D is possibly TRBD1 (5 bases). Material: peripheral blood. This TCR was sampled from a woman in her 70s with acute or convalescent COVID-19. This CDR3 reads CASSIEGPLTDTQYF. The CDR3 nucleotides are TGTGCCAGTAGTATAGAGGGGCCCCTCACAGATACGCAGTATTTT. Combining the CDR3 with reference TRBV19 and TRBJ2-3 gives the whole variable domain DGGITQSPKYLFRKEGQNVTLSCEQNLNHDAMYWYRQDPGQGLRLIYYSQIVNDFQKGDIAEGYSVSREKKESFPLTVTSAQKNPTAFYLCASSIEGPLTDTQYFGPGTRLTVL.